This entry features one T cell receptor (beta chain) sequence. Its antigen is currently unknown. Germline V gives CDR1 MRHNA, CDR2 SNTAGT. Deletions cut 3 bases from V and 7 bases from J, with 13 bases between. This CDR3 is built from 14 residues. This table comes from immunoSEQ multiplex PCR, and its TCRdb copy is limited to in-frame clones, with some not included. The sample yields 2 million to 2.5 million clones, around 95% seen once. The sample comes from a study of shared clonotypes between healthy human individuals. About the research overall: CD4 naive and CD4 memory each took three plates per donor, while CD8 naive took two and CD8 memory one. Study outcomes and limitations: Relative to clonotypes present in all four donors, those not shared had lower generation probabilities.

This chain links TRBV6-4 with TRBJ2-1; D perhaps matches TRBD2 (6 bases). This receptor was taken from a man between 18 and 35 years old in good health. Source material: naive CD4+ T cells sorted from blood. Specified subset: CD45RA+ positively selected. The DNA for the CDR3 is TGTGCCAGCAGTGAAACCCTAGCGTGGAATGAGCAGTTCTTC. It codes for CASSETLAWNEQFF.